The rows below give T cell receptor beta chains drawn from one sample of a study of radiotherapy plus CTLA-4 blockade in lung cancer. The table came from immunoSEQ multiplex PCR; TCRdb's copy has only in-frame clones and leaves some out. The sample includes about 120,000 clones, 78% of them seen just once. The source material was peripheral blood, sampled from a patient treated with radiotherapy plus ipilimumab. Source of these receptors: a human donor with non-small cell lung cancer who had a partial response to radiotherapy plus ipilimumab. The CDR3 runs from the conserved cysteine through the conserved F or W. The D gene is left open where the match is weak. Rows give clone size only sometimes, using once, few, many, or a class for an expanded clone.

v_call: TRBV28
clone_size: many
d_call: TRBD1
j_call: TRBJ2-7
cdr3_nt: TGTGCCAGCAGTTTACAGGGGGCTGGGTACTACGAGCAGTACTTC
cdr3_aa: CASSLQGAGYYEQYF

v_call: TRBV6-6
clone_size: -
d_call: -
j_call: TRBJ1-4
cdr3_nt: TGTGCCAGCAGTTACCCCCCTGGGGCAGGGAAAGAAAAACTGTTTTTT
cdr3_aa: CASSYPPGAGKEKLFF

v_call: TRBV5-1
clone_size: -
d_call: TRBD2
j_call: TRBJ2-1
cdr3_nt: TGCGCCAGCAGCTATCTGGGCGGGAGCTCCTACAATGAGCAGTTCTTC
cdr3_aa: CASSYLGGSSYNEQFF

v_call: TRBV6-6
clone_size: -
d_call: TRBD1
j_call: TRBJ1-2
cdr3_nt: TGTGCCAGCAGCGGGACAGGGGGAGACTATGGCTACACCTTC
cdr3_aa: CASSGTGGDYGYTF

v_call: TRBV23-1
clone_size: -
d_call: TRBD2
j_call: TRBJ2-1
cdr3_nt: TGCGCCAGCAGTCAGCTAGCGGGAGGTCCCAATGAGCAGTTCTTC
cdr3_aa: CASSQLAGGPNEQFF

v_call: TRBV7-2
clone_size: -
d_call: TRBD2
j_call: TRBJ2-1
cdr3_nt: TGTGCCAGCATGCGACTAGCGGGAGGATACAATGAGCAGTTCTTC
cdr3_aa: CASMRLAGGYNEQFF

v_call: TRBV7-9
clone_size: -
d_call: -
j_call: TRBJ2-1
cdr3_nt: TGTGCCAGCAGCTTAGGCACTAGCACTGAGCAGTTCTTC
cdr3_aa: CASSLGTSTEQFF

v_call: TRBV20-1
clone_size: -
d_call: -
j_call: TRBJ2-3
cdr3_nt: TGCAGTGCCCCGGACTTAAATACGCAGTATTTT
cdr3_aa: CSAPDLNTQYF

v_call: TRBV7-9
clone_size: few
d_call: TRBD2
j_call: TRBJ2-2
cdr3_nt: TGTGCCAGCCTGACTAGCGGGGACACCGGGGAGCTGTTTTTT
cdr3_aa: CASLTSGDTGELFF

v_call: TRBV25-1
clone_size: -
d_call: -
j_call: TRBJ1-2
cdr3_nt: TGTGCCAGCAGTGGACACCAAATCTATGGCTACACCTTC
cdr3_aa: CASSGHQIYGYTF

v_call: TRBV15
clone_size: -
d_call: -
j_call: TRBJ1-3
cdr3_nt: TGTGCCACCAGCAGAGATTCGGGCTCTGGAAACACCATATATTTT
cdr3_aa: CATSRDSGSGNTIYF

v_call: TRBV10-3
clone_size: -
d_call: -
j_call: TRBJ1-1
cdr3_nt: TGTGCCATCAGTGACCAGGGGATGAACACTGAAGCTTTCTTT
cdr3_aa: CAISDQGMNTEAFF

v_call: TRBV15
clone_size: once
d_call: -
j_call: TRBJ1-2
cdr3_nt: TGTGCCACCAGCAGCGGAGGCCAAGGCAGGAACTATGGCTACACCTTC
cdr3_aa: CATSSGGQGRNYGYTF

v_call: TRBV6-6
clone_size: -
d_call: TRBD1
j_call: TRBJ1-3
cdr3_nt: TGTGCCAGCAGTCGAGGACAGGCGTCTGGAAATACCATATATTTT
cdr3_aa: CASSRGQASGNTIYF

v_call: TRBV6-1
clone_size: -
d_call: -
j_call: TRBJ1-1
cdr3_nt: TGTGCCAGCAGTGAACAGGGAACCCTATTAAACACTGAAGCTTTCTTT
cdr3_aa: CASSEQGTLLNTEAFF

v_call: TRBV7-2
clone_size: -
d_call: -
j_call: TRBJ2-5
cdr3_nt: TGTGCCAGCAGTCGTCCCCGGGAGCAAAAGACCCAGTACTTC
cdr3_aa: CASSRPREQKTQYF

v_call: TRBV19
clone_size: once
d_call: -
j_call: TRBJ1-2
cdr3_nt: TGTGCCAGTAGTTGGACAACCCTTCGTGGCTACACCTTC
cdr3_aa: CASSWTTLRGYTF

v_call: TRBV1
clone_size: -
d_call: -
j_call: TRBJ1-5
cdr3_nt: TGCACCAGCAGCCAAGTTACCTGGAGGGCCGGTAAAAGGTATCAGCCCCAGCATTTT
cdr3_aa: CTSSQVTWRAGKRYQPQHF

v_call: TRBV29-1
clone_size: -
d_call: TRBD1
j_call: TRBJ1-1
cdr3_nt: TGCAGCGCTGGACAGGGCATTGGCACTGAAGCTTTCTTT
cdr3_aa: CSAGQGIGTEAFF

v_call: TRBV29-1
clone_size: -
d_call: -
j_call: TRBJ1-1
cdr3_nt: TGCAGCGTTTCCCCAGCTGAAGCTTTCTTT
cdr3_aa: CSVSPAEAFF

v_call: TRBV9
clone_size: -
d_call: -
j_call: TRBJ2-1
cdr3_nt: TGTGCCAGCAGCGTAGGGGGGGAAACCTACAATGAGCAGTTCTTC
cdr3_aa: CASSVGGETYNEQFF

v_call: TRBV6-5
clone_size: -
d_call: TRBD2
j_call: TRBJ2-1
cdr3_nt: TGTGCCAGCACCAAAGCGGGAGGGAACAATGAGCAGTTCTTC
cdr3_aa: CASTKAGGNNEQFF

v_call: TRBV6-6
clone_size: -
d_call: TRBD1
j_call: TRBJ1-2
cdr3_nt: TGTGCCAGCAGGACGGACAGGGGAAGAAATGGCTACACCTTC
cdr3_aa: CASRTDRGRNGYTF

v_call: TRBV5-1
clone_size: -
d_call: -
j_call: TRBJ2-7
cdr3_nt: TGCGCCAGCAGCTTGGTCGGGGAGTTGGCTTCCGAGCAGTACTTC
cdr3_aa: CASSLVGELASEQYF

v_call: TRBV4-1
clone_size: -
d_call: -
j_call: TRBJ2-3
cdr3_nt: TGCGCCAGCACCCGGGGCGGGAAGGAAGCAGATACGCAGTATTTT
cdr3_aa: CASTRGGKEADTQYF

v_call: TRBV10-3
clone_size: -
d_call: -
j_call: TRBJ2-3
cdr3_nt: TGTGCCATCGGTAGGACAGCCTCCACAGATACGCAGTATTTT
cdr3_aa: CAIGRTASTDTQYF

v_call: TRBV19
clone_size: -
d_call: TRBD1
j_call: TRBJ1-1
cdr3_nt: TGTGCCAGTATCTACAGGGGGCTAGAGGGCACTGAAGCTTTCTTT
cdr3_aa: CASIYRGLEGTEAFF

v_call: TRBV5-1
clone_size: few
d_call: TRBD1
j_call: TRBJ2-1
cdr3_nt: TGCGCCAGCAGCTTGGTGTCAGGGGGCCTAAATGAGCAGTTCTTC
cdr3_aa: CASSLVSGGLNEQFF

v_call: TRBV6-6
clone_size: once
d_call: TRBD1
j_call: TRBJ1-2
cdr3_nt: TGTGCCAGCAACCTGGACAGGCCGTCCGGCTACACCTTC
cdr3_aa: CASNLDRPSGYTF

v_call: TRBV27
clone_size: -
d_call: -
j_call: TRBJ2-2
cdr3_nt: TGTGCCAGCAGTTTACCCCCTCGGCGGACTAACACCGGGGAGCTGTTTTTT
cdr3_aa: CASSLPPRRTNTGELFF

v_call: TRBV6-6
clone_size: -
d_call: TRBD2
j_call: TRBJ2-3
cdr3_nt: TGTGCCAGCAGTTACGGGGCGGGGGGCACAGATACGCAGTATTTT
cdr3_aa: CASSYGAGGTDTQYF

v_call: TRBV7-2
clone_size: -
d_call: -
j_call: TRBJ1-1
cdr3_nt: TGTGCCAGCAGCCCTGCGGGACCCGGGGGCACTGAAGCTTTCTTT
cdr3_aa: CASSPAGPGGTEAFF

v_call: TRBV5-1
clone_size: -
d_call: -
j_call: TRBJ2-5
cdr3_nt: TGCGCCAGCAGCTTGGGTGGAGGGCGAGAGACCCAGTACTTC
cdr3_aa: CASSLGGGRETQYF

v_call: TRBV18
clone_size: -
d_call: TRBD1
j_call: TRBJ2-5
cdr3_nt: TGTGCCAGCTCATGGACGGACAGGGGGCTAGAGACCCAGTACTTC
cdr3_aa: CASSWTDRGLETQYF

v_call: TRBV27
clone_size: -
d_call: TRBD1
j_call: TRBJ1-5
cdr3_nt: TGTGCCAGCAGTCCCCCAGGGGGTCAGCCCCAGCATTTT
cdr3_aa: CASSPPGGQPQHF

v_call: TRBV7-3
clone_size: few
d_call: -
j_call: TRBJ2-1
cdr3_nt: TGTGCCAGCAGCCCGCCCAGCGCTGGTCGGGTCAATGAGCAGTTCTTC
cdr3_aa: CASSPPSAGRVNEQFF

v_call: TRBV2
clone_size: -
d_call: -
j_call: TRBJ1-1
cdr3_nt: TGTGCCAGCAGTGGGGACTCGAACACTGAAGCTTTCTTT
cdr3_aa: CASSGDSNTEAFF

v_call: TRBV7-8
clone_size: -
d_call: -
j_call: TRBJ2-7
cdr3_nt: TGTGCCAGCAGCCCGTGGGACTTGAACAGGGGCTCCTACGAGCAGTACTTC
cdr3_aa: CASSPWDLNRGSYEQYF

v_call: TRBV14
clone_size: -
d_call: TRBD2
j_call: TRBJ2-7
cdr3_nt: TGTGCCAGCAAACCCGGGACTAGCTATAGCGAGCAGTACTTC
cdr3_aa: CASKPGTSYSEQYF

v_call: TRBV7-9
clone_size: once
d_call: -
j_call: TRBJ2-2
cdr3_nt: TGTGCCAGCAGCTTAGAGCAGGGCGGCCCCGGGGAGCTGTTTTTT
cdr3_aa: CASSLEQGGPGELFF

v_call: TRBV4-1
clone_size: -
d_call: -
j_call: TRBJ1-4
cdr3_nt: TGCGCCAGCAGCCAAGATAATATTAGGCGGGCCGGCGAAAAACTGTTTTTT
cdr3_aa: CASSQDNIRRAGEKLFF

v_call: TRBV27
clone_size: -
d_call: TRBD2
j_call: TRBJ2-4
cdr3_nt: TGTGCCAGCAGTTTCAACTCTAAGGGACTAGCGGGAGGGCCAAGGAACATTCAGTACTTC
cdr3_aa: CASSFNSKGLAGGPRNIQYF

v_call: TRBV7-2
clone_size: few
d_call: -
j_call: TRBJ1-1
cdr3_nt: TGTGCCAGCAGCTTCGTGAACACTGAAGCTTTCTTT
cdr3_aa: CASSFVNTEAFF

v_call: TRBV10-1
clone_size: -
d_call: -
j_call: TRBJ2-1
cdr3_nt: TGCGCCAGCACTGGAGGTAGTTTTAAAAATGAGCAGTTCTTC
cdr3_aa: CASTGGSFKNEQFF

v_call: TRBV19
clone_size: -
d_call: -
j_call: TRBJ1-1
cdr3_nt: TGTGCCAGTAGTAGCTACGAAGGGGACACTGAAGCTTTCTTT
cdr3_aa: CASSSYEGDTEAFF

v_call: TRBV6-5
clone_size: -
d_call: -
j_call: TRBJ1-1
cdr3_nt: TGTGCCACCGACGCTGTCAGAAGGGGAACTGAAGCTTTCTTT
cdr3_aa: CATDAVRRGTEAFF

v_call: TRBV30
clone_size: -
d_call: -
j_call: TRBJ1-4
cdr3_nt: TGTGCCTGGACGTGGGGGCTCGGTGAAAAACTGTTTTTT
cdr3_aa: CAWTWGLGEKLFF

v_call: TRBV29-1
clone_size: -
d_call: TRBD2
j_call: TRBJ2-1
cdr3_nt: TGCAGCGTTGACGGTCGGTTGGCGGGAGGGCCCTTCCGGGGGCGCAATGAGCAGTTCTTC
cdr3_aa: CSVDGRLAGGPFRGRNEQFF

v_call: TRBV9
clone_size: -
d_call: -
j_call: TRBJ2-1
cdr3_nt: TGTGCCAGCAGCACCCGGAGCTCCTACAATGAGCAGTTCTTC
cdr3_aa: CASSTRSSYNEQFF

v_call: TRBV19
clone_size: -
d_call: -
j_call: TRBJ1-2
cdr3_nt: TGTGCCAGTAGTCTTATGACAGTGGATGGCTACACCTTC
cdr3_aa: CASSLMTVDGYTF

v_call: TRBV27
clone_size: -
d_call: TRBD2
j_call: TRBJ2-1
cdr3_nt: TGTGCCAGCAGTTTACCACCTAGCGGGCGCCCCTCCTACAATGAGCAGTTCTTC
cdr3_aa: CASSLPPSGRPSYNEQFF

v_call: TRBV28
clone_size: once
d_call: -
j_call: TRBJ2-5
cdr3_nt: TGTGCCAGCAGTTCCCCGCGGCGGGGAAACCAAGAGACCCAGTACTTC
cdr3_aa: CASSSPRRGNQETQYF

v_call: TRBV6-5
clone_size: -
d_call: -
j_call: TRBJ1-2
cdr3_nt: TGTGCCAGCAGTTCAGATTCTCGTGGAGGTGGCTACACCTTC
cdr3_aa: CASSSDSRGGGYTF

v_call: TRBV19
clone_size: -
d_call: TRBD1
j_call: TRBJ1-5
cdr3_nt: TGTGCCAGTAGTACCATTGGACAGGGGGTTGATCAGCCCCAGCATTTT
cdr3_aa: CASSTIGQGVDQPQHF

v_call: TRBV4-1
clone_size: -
d_call: TRBD1
j_call: TRBJ2-7
cdr3_nt: TGCGCCAGCAGCCAGGAAGGAACAGGGGGATCCTACGAGCAGTACTTC
cdr3_aa: CASSQEGTGGSYEQYF